Described below is a single TCR beta chain sequence and its context. Its antigen has not been determined. The record has no base qualities; no much larger clone is one base away. These data come from a study of shared clonotypes between healthy human individuals (dated by TCRdb to 2018 to 2021). For the wider study: The cohort comprised two women and three men aged 18 to 49 years. For each donor, CD4 naive and CD4 memory were each run on three plates, CD8 naive on two plates, and CD8 memory on one plate. The study deeply sequenced blood TCR repertoires of about 5 healthy adults to estimate repertoire size and the extent of clonotype sharing between individuals. Libraries were prepared and TCR repertoires were sequenced by different laboratories using diverse techniques, in order to increase sequencing depth and limit assay-specific biases. Leukapheresis yielded between about 0.9 and 10 billion PBMCs per donor.

Using the deep immunoSEQ assay, multiplex PCR amplified TCR CDR3 regions from genomic DNA. For each cell subset, the extracted genomic DNA was distributed evenly across all wells of several immunoSEQ 96-well plates, and each plate served as one replicate. Each replicate PCR for sorted subsets received roughly 0.2 ug genomic DNA, equal to about 29,000 T cell genomes. Purified libraries were measured with a Qubit 3.0 fluorometer, size-checked on a Bioanalyzer 2100, and measured again with the KAPA Library Quantification kit. Every immunoSEQ 96-well plate was sequenced on a dedicated single-read 150-cycle Illumina NextSeq 550 flow cell. Turning to the authors' computational methods: Because only junctional sequences without quality scores were contained in the immunoSEQ output, filtering matching that applied to full-length reads could not be performed. To assign V/J genes and CDR3, sequences were annotated using PyIR, a Python wrapper for IgBLAST v1.9, with IMGT germline references. Reads with weak V/J assignments (E-value above 1e-6), missing CDR3, stop codons, out-of-frame junctions, or ambiguous translated residues were removed. V3J clonotypes were defined by identical inferred V gene, J gene, and CDR3 amino acid sequence. Percentage overlap between repertoires was computed as shared unique clonotypes divided by the size of the smaller repertoire. Three approaches were used to assess repertoire richness: RTK rarefaction, the Chao1 estimator, and Recon v2.1 estimates of unobserved clonotypes. Generation probabilities for all TCRbeta clonotypes obtained by the gDNA method from several donors were computed using OLGA. TCRdb limited this immuneACCESS table to in-frame rearrangements with V and J called. A share of clones is missing; checked studies link under half to unresolved V genes, and the rest is unexplained. V, J and clone size reflect that table, while D and trimming were determined from the DNA. The sample table records over a million clones; roughly 74% of these occur just once. Together, the top ten hold about 0.52% of the sample.

Donors were healthy HIV-negative adults with no recently reported acute infections or vaccinations. Only Caucasian adults living in Nashville, Tennessee, USA were represented among the donors. CD4+ T cells were enriched by magnetic negative selection, after which naive cells were positively selected on CD45RA and the negative fraction was taken as the memory subset. Blood was collected by leukapheresis, and PBMCs were isolated by Ficoll-Histopaque density gradient centrifugation and then cryopreserved in liquid nitrogen vapor phase. Purity and quantity of every magnetically sorted T cell population were checked by analytical flow cytometry. Genomic DNA was isolated from each sorted fraction and quantified by UV absorbance on a Nanodrop 2000c. Results the study describes overall, beyond this receptor: Because the study included a small number of donors, the genetic and exposure-history diversity represented was limited. Across a few donors, around 5% of naive CD4, roughly 3.8% of naive CD8, 2.3% of memory CD4, and approximately 0.4% of memory CD8 clonotypes were shared. Rarefaction of sorted-subset datasets indicated incomplete sequencing despite the large sequencing depth. Compared with non-shared clonotypes, the clonotypes found in all four sorted-subset donors had higher generation probabilities. Pairwise subsampling indicated that sequencing depth was expected to affect the degree of clonotype sharing among donors. Sampling was limited to blood, and TCR repertoires in tissue likely differ from TCR repertoires in blood. Larger estimated clonotype richness was generally found for naive subsets than for memory subsets.

Measured from the cysteine to the phenylalanine, the CDR3 is 11 residues long. The DNA shown is the 33-base CDR3, in frame from base 1. The junction shows trimming of 5 bases on V and 3 bases on J, plus 5 bases between the germline ends. CDR1 and CDR2 are drawn from the germline V gene: MNHEY, SVGAGI. Sequenced sample: memory CD4+ T cells from PBMCs. The sample's cell subset or site, from its label and the paper: CD45RA-negative fraction. The receptor comes from a man between 18 and 29 years old in good health. Some clones in this sample may be carry-over from other donors' samples. The chain uses TRBV6-5 and TRBJ2-7, with no reliable assignment of the D segment. The CDR3 region: CASSDRYEQYF. The DNA sequence is given as TGTGCCAGCAGTGACCGCTACGAGCAGTACTTC.